The 20 T cell receptor beta chains presented below share a single source sample, sequenced in a study of OX40 agonist ivuxolimab in advanced cancers. Repertoires were generated with immunoSEQ multiplex PCR, while TCRdb's copy carries only in-frame clones and drops some. The sample contains roughly 51,000 clones, around 88% of which appear only once. The sequencing here drew on CD4+ or CD8+ T cells sorted from blood, taken in a trial of the OX40 agonist ivuxolimab. Every receptor here comes from an adult with an advanced solid tumor such as melanoma, head and neck, liver or kidney cancer.

The V gene is TRBV7-8, the J gene TRBJ2-7; TRBD2 agrees at 8 bases. In germline, CDR1 is SGHVS, CDR2 FQNEAQ. CDR3 length: 15 residues. Trimming took 5 bases from V and 0 from J; bases not matched to a gene: 6. The CDR3 reads CASSRTGTSSYEQYF. In DNA, the CDR3 is TGTGCCAGCAGCAGAACCGGGACTAGCTCCTACGAGCAGTACTTC. The full variable domain, in which reference TRBV7-8 and TRBJ2-7 provide the parts outside the CDR3, is GAGVSQSPRYKVAKRGQDVALRCDPISGHVSLFWYQQALGQGPEFLTYFQNEAQLDKSGLPSDRFFAERPEGSVSTLKIQRTQQEDSAVYLCASSRTGTSSYEQYFGPGTRLTVT.

CDR3 region: CASRNSGTGSYEQYF. In nucleotides, the CDR3 is TGTGCCAGCAGAAATTCCGGGACAGGGAGCTACGAGCAGTACTTC. This sequence joins TRBV28 and TRBJ2-7; 9 nucleotides agree with TRBD1. CDR1 MDHEN and CDR2 SYDVKM come from the germline V gene. The CDR3 covers 15 residues. J lost 3 bases, V lost 6 bases, and 9 bases had no gene match.

CDR3 amino acids: CASSEMTVVNQPQHF. The CDR3 DNA reads as TGTGCCAGCAGTGAAATGACAGTAGTGAATCAGCCCCAGCATTTT. The rearrangement uses TRBV6-1 and TRBJ1-5; TRBD1 is a possible D gene (5 bases). The V end was cut by 2 bases, the J end by 4 bases, with 12 bases between. The V gene's germline CDR1 is MNHNS and CDR2 SASEGT. The CDR3 spans 15 residues.

The chain recombines TRBV6-1 with TRBJ2-7, with D perhaps assigned TRBD1 or TRBD2 (5 bases each). The germline V gene has CDR1 MNHNS and CDR2 SASEGT. V dropped 5 bases and J dropped 5 bases, with 16 bases sitting between them. The CDR3 covers 14 residues. Here the CDR3 DNA reads TGTGCCAGCAGTTTGGGACGGAAGACCGACGAGCAGTACTTC. Translation gives CASSLGRKTDEQYF.

This chain links TRBV27 with TRBJ2-1; 7 bases fit TRBD1. Per the germline V gene, CDR1 is MNHEY and CDR2 is SMNVEV (reference sequence). V was pared by 5 bases and J by 4 bases, with 11 bases of the junction left unmatched. CDR3 length: 16 residues. The CDR3 DNA reads TGTGCCAGCAGTCCTCGACAGGGTGGTGGGTACAATGAGCAGTTCTTC. Its protein product is CASSPRQGGGYNEQFF.

The chain uses TRBV5-1 and TRBJ2-5; TRBD2 aligns across 12 bases. The CDR3 runs 16 residues. Trimming at V came to 4 bases and at J to 5 bases, leaving 9 bases not matched to a gene. From germline, CDR1 is SGHRS and CDR2 YFSETQ. Here the CDR3 reads CASSPQTSGSTETQYF. DNA of the CDR3: TGCGCCAGCAGCCCACAGACTAGCGGGAGCACGGAGACCCAGTACTTC.

The rearrangement links TRBV9 to TRBJ2-7, with TRBD1 identical over 10 bases. The J segment lost 0 bases and the V segment lost 1 base, leaving 1 base of the junction unmatched. Germline assignment: CDR1 SGDLS and CDR2 YYNGEE. The CDR3 is 15 amino acids. CDR3 in amino acids: CASSVRDRGSYEQYF. The CDR3 DNA reads as TGTGCCAGCAGCGTAAGGGACAGGGGCTCCTACGAGCAGTACTTC.

The CDR3 protein is CASSQGGYSNQPQHF. As DNA, the CDR3 is TGTGCCAGCTCACAGGGGGGATATAGCAATCAGCCCCAGCATTTT. The chain has TRBV6-1 and TRBJ1-5; 8 bases line up with TRBD1. V shed 8 bases, J shed 0 bases, and the junction held 6 bases outside the gene matches. The CDR3 has 15 residues. Germline-derived CDR1 and CDR2 are MNHNS and SASEGT.

The J gene is TRBJ2-5, the V gene TRBV5-1; D not certain. CDR3 length: 11 amino acids. Trimming took 4 bases from V and 7 from J, leaving 8 bases between them. Per germline, CDR1 SGHRS and CDR2 YFSETQ. The CDR3 nucleotides read TGCGCCAGCAGCCTCTCGGGGACCCAGTACTTC. This translates into CASSLSGTQYF.

The chain couples TRBV7-9 to TRBJ1-1, with 8 bases matching TRBD1. The CDR3 totals 16 residues. The ends lost 0 bases at V and 7 bases at J; junction bases unmatched: 10. Germline loops: CDR1 SEHNR, CDR2 FQNEAQ (reference sequence). Written as DNA, the CDR3 is TGTGCCAGCAGCTTAGCCCGAACAGGGGGTCTCGGTGAAGCTTTCTTT. Its translation: CASSLARTGGLGEAFF.

This chain connects TRBV11-2 to TRBJ1-1; 7 positions agree with TRBD1. The CDR3 is made up of 15 amino acids. V shed 4 bases, J shed 6 bases, and the junction held 11 bases outside the gene matches. In germline, CDR1 is SGHAT, CDR2 FQNNGV. The DNA of the CDR3 is TGTGCCAGCAGCTCTACCGGGACAGCGATACCTGAAGCTTTCTTT. Protein: CASSSTGTAIPEAFF.

V and J are TRBV5-8 and TRBJ2-5; D is possibly TRBD1 (6 bases). V was cut by 3 bases and J by 10 bases, with 19 bases left in between. Germline assignment: CDR1 SGHTS and CDR2 YDEGEE. The CDR3 sequence is 14 residues long. The CDR3 DNA is TGTGCCAGCAGCTCAGGACAGCTCCCTACGGACCAGTACTTC. It specifies CASSSGQLPTDQYF.

V and J are TRBV18 and TRBJ2-5; D unresolved. Looked up from germline, CDR1 is KGHSH and CDR2 is LQKENI. Trimming shortened V by 4 bases and J by 2 bases, and 17 bases separated the two germline ends. CDR3 length: 16 residues. The CDR3 is CASSRARWAAQETQYF. DNA of the CDR3: TGTGCCAGCTCACGAGCCCGGTGGGCAGCACAAGAGACCCAGTACTTC.

This clone was seen only once. The gene calls are TRBV19 and TRBJ2-1; 9 nucleotides line up with TRBD1. CDR1 and CDR2 from the germline V gene are LNHDA and SQIVND (reference sequence). The CDR3 covers 14 residues. V dropped 4 bases and J dropped 8; count of bases not matched to a gene: 6. The CDR3 nucleotides are TGTGCCAGTAGTACTGACAGGGGGACCCATGAGCAGTTCTTC. This gives the protein CASSTDRGTHEQFF.

The V call is TRBV6-1, the J call TRBJ1-6, with 9 nucleotides matching TRBD1. The germline V gene encodes CDR1 MNHNS and CDR2 SASEGT. V shed 4 bases and J 10 bases; nucleotides not matched to a gene: 11. CDR3 size: 16 residues. CDR3 protein: CASSASRTGVRSPLHF. As DNA, the CDR3 is TGTGCCAGCAGTGCGTCTAGGACAGGGGTGAGGTCACCCCTCCACTTT.

The chain is built from TRBV9 and TRBJ2-7; D gene ambiguous. Looked up from germline, CDR1 is SGDLS and CDR2 is YYNGEE. This CDR3 has 15 amino acids. V was clipped by 0 bases and J by 2 bases, with 12 bases between them. The CDR3 nucleotides read TGTGCCAGCAGCGTAGACCTGGTATCCCCCTACGAGCAGTACTTC. Its protein product is CASSVDLVSPYEQYF.

This chain joins TRBV5-1 and TRBJ2-7; tentative D call: TRBD2 (7 bases). Trimming left V 7 bases short and J 5 bases short, with 19 bases between. Germline-derived CDR1 and CDR2 are SGHRS and YFSETQ. The CDR3 contains 14 residues. This chain's CDR3 is CASSRGREIHEQYF. The CDR3 DNA reads as TGCGCCAGCTCTCGGGGGCGGGAGATCCACGAGCAGTACTTC.

CDR3 sequence: CASSEALRAEAFF. The CDR3 DNA reads TGTGCCAGCAGTGAAGCGCTCCGGGCCGAAGCTTTCTTT. The chain employs TRBV6-1 and TRBJ1-1; no definite D call. The CDR3 is 13 amino acids. Germline V CDR1 and CDR2: MNHNS, SASEGT. Trimming shortened V by 0 bases and J by 8 bases, and 10 bases separated the two germline ends.

The DNA of the CDR3 is TGTGCCAGCAGCCCGAACCGGGACAATGAGCAGTTCTTC. It encodes CASSPNRDNEQFF. The V gene is TRBV28, the J gene TRBJ2-1; D is ambiguous. V lost 6 bases to trimming and J lost 5 bases, with 11 bases between them. This CDR3 has 13 residues. CDR1 is MDHEN and CDR2 is SYDVKM in the germline V gene.

CDR3 amino acids: CASKVTVGTDTQYF. CDR3 nucleotides: TGCGCCAGCAAGGTCACTGTCGGGACAGATACGCAGTATTTT. V usage is TRBV5-1 and J usage is TRBJ2-3; D ambiguous. V gave up 6 bases and J gave up 3 bases, with 14 bases separating them. The CDR3 is 14 residues long. CDR1 and CDR2 (germline): SGHRS, YFSETQ.